The rows below give T cell receptor beta chains drawn from one sample of a study of T cells expressing NK-cell markers. TCRdb re-called the 5' RACE reads and shows each CDR3 protein once, DNA omitted. The listing records 500,000 to 700,000 distinct CDR3 sequences. Sequenced: blood T cells: a sorted CD56 or NKG2C T cell subset, CD4+ or CD8+ T cells, or bulk PBMC T cells (not recorded which). All receptors come from a man aged 18 to 30 in good health. Both conserved end residues are part of each CDR3. The order of the fields is V gene, J gene, CDR3 protein.

TRBV24-1,TRBJ2-7,CATSDPRAPSYEQYF
TRBV6-5,TRBJ1-6,CASSQQGSPLHF
TRBV6-2/TRBV6-3,TRBJ2-1,CASSIGQGSFF
TRBV19,TRBJ1-3,CASSIARTPGNTIYF
TRBV27,TRBJ2-7,CASSSGGGYEQYF
TRBV9,TRBJ1-2,CASSPQVKDGYTF
TRBV7-2,TRBJ2-3,CASSPSIGKTDTQYF
TRBV20-1,TRBJ1-1,CSASGGKTEAFF
TRBV5-6,TRBJ2-1,CASSWEGMGINEQFF
TRBV20-1,TRBJ2-5,CSARDRLLRENQETQYF
TRBV29-1,TRBJ2-3,CSVYLSSGRVGTQYF
TRBV12-3/TRBV12-4,TRBJ2-5,CASRSLAGGPQETQYF
TRBV5-1,TRBJ2-5,CASSWTGLGETQYF
TRBV4-2,TRBJ1-5,CASSQVSLDSHGNSNQPQHF
TRBV16,TRBJ2-5,CASSQGQTQYF
TRBV20-1,TRBJ2-3,CSARRSGPPAQYF
TRBV5-5,TRBJ2-3,CASKTGDTDTQYF